This TCR beta chain was captured in a study of T cell responses to AZD1222 COVID-19 vaccine. Trimming took 6 bases from V and 3 from J, leaving 17 bases between them. The CDR3 loop spans 15 amino acids. The germline CDR1 and CDR2 sequences are MNHEY and SVGEGT. Using immunoSEQ multiplex PCR, the repertoire was profiled, and TCRdb retains in-frame clones only, with some absent. The data hold 100,000 to 150,000 clones, with approximately 88% observed a single time. The V and J genes are TRBV6-2 or TRBV6-3 and TRBJ1-1; D is undetermined. The sequence came from an adult in good health. Sequences were derived from peripheral blood, sampled on day 0 of AZD1222 vaccination. The CDR3 is CASSHGAGRYTEAFF. CDR3 nucleotides: TGTGCCAGCAGCCACGGCGCTGGGCGGTACACTGAAGCTTTCTTT.